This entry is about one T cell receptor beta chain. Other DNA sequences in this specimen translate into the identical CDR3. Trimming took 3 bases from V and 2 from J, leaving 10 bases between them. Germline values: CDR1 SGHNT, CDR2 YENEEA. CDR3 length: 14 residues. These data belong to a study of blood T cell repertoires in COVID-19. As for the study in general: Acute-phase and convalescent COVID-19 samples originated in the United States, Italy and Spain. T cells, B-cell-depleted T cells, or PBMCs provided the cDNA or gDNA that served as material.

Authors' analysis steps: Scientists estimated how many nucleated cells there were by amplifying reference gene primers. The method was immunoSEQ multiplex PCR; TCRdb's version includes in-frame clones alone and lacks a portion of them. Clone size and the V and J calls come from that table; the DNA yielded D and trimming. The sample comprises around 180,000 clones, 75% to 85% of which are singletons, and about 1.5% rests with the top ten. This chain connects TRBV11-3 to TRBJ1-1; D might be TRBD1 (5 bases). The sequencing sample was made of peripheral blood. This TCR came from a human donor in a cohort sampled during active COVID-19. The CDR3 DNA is TGTGCCAGCAGCTTCGGGGGAACAAACACTGAAGCTTTCTTT. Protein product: CASSFGGTNTEAFF.